This entry is about one TCR beta chain. The antigen is unknown. This entry comes from a study of cytomegalovirus exposure and HLA in healthy donors. Study in general: Genotyping of roughly 400 donors showed that roughly 80% belonged to the Caucasian-associated ancestry cluster. Study-wide results and caveats: Later work showed greater clonal expansion in HLA-associated TCR beta chains than in equally common others. Overall, under 200 TCR beta chains were annotated as cytomegalovirus-associated.

The PCR ran on 60 Vbeta and 13 Jbeta primers. Clones were read by immunoSEQ multiplex PCR, and TCRdb kept only the in-frame ones, dropping some. The sample has around 180,000 clones, about 76% seen once. Germline V CDR1 and CDR2: LNHDA, SQIVND (reference sequence). Trimming removed 6 bases from V and 7 bases from J, with 13 bases in between. The CDR3 length is 13 residues. This chain links TRBV19 with TRBJ1-5; no firm D call. This receptor was taken from a woman aged 50 to 65 in good health and CMV-seronegative. The sequenced sample was PBMCs. The CDR3, as DNA: TGTGCCAGTAGATCCCTCTCCGGGCAGCCCCAGCATTTT. Translation gives CASRSLSGQPQHF.